These 29 T cell receptor beta chains were all obtained from the same sample, sequenced in a study of shared clonotypes between healthy human individuals. The protocol was immunoSEQ multiplex PCR, while the TCRdb copy is restricted to in-frame clones and leaves out a portion. The table has approximately 2.1 million clones, approximately 95% seen once; the top ten hold 0.35% to 0.5%. The sample consisted of naive CD4+ T cells from PBMCs. Subset here: CD45RA+ positively selected. These receptors originate from a man between 18 and 35 years old in good health. Some clones in this sample may be carry-over from other donors' samples.

The chain uses TRBV28 and TRBJ1-2; 8 positions match TRBD1. J was trimmed by 4 bases and V by 6 bases; bases with no gene match: 7. There are 14 residues in the CDR3. The germline CDR1 and CDR2 sequences are MDHEN and SYDVKM. This CDR3 reads CASRAPGGPYGYTF. Written as DNA, the CDR3 is TGTGCCAGCAGGGCCCCAGGGGGCCCCTATGGCTACACCTTC.

The genes are TRBV5-6 and TRBJ2-1; D may be TRBD2 (6 bases). CDR3 size: 16 residues. Trimming removed 5 bases at V and 1 base at J, with 16 bases between. Germline CDR1 and CDR2: SGHDT and YYEEEE. DNA of the CDR3: TGTGCCAGCAGTCGGGTGGTGACTAGATCCTACAATGAGCAGTTCTTC. The encoded protein is CASSRVVTRSYNEQFF.

The chain has TRBV7-9 and TRBJ2-4; 10 bases are a match to TRBD2. Germline CDR1 and CDR2: SEHNR and FQNEAQ (reference sequence). The CDR3 has 15 residues. J lost 3 bases, V lost 5 bases, and 4 bases had no gene match. This chain's CDR3 is CASSPRTSGKNIQYF. DNA of the CDR3: TGTGCCAGCAGCCCACGGACTAGCGGCAAAAACATTCAGTACTTC.

This chain connects TRBV4-3 to TRBJ2-1; D is possibly TRBD2 (7 bases). Germline CDR1 reads LGHNA; CDR2 reads YSLEER. The V and J ends lost 0 bases and 4 bases respectively, with 19 bases between them. This CDR3 is built from 18 residues. The CDR3 region is CASSQDQGGGTKYNEQFF. Written as DNA, the CDR3 is TGCGCCAGCAGCCAAGATCAGGGAGGGGGGACCAAATACAATGAGCAGTTCTTC.

The count of this clone is one. The chain joins TRBV9 to TRBJ2-7; D gene uncertain. The CDR3 length is 15 residues. CDR1 and CDR2 from the germline V gene are SGDLS and YYNGEE. Trimming stripped 4 bases from V and 4 bases from J, with 18 bases between. The CDR3 loop is CASSPTGSTPYEQYF. CDR3 nucleotide sequence: TGTGCCAGCAGCCCTACCGGTTCGACACCTTACGAGCAGTACTTC. The full variable domain, rest sourced from reference TRBV9 and TRBJ2-7, is DSGVTQTPKHLITATGQRVTLRCSPRSGDLSVYWYQQSLDQGLQFLIQYYNGEERAKGNILERFSAQQFPDLHSELNLSSLELGDSALYFCASSPTGSTPYEQYFGPGTRLTVT.

The J gene is TRBJ2-7, the V gene TRBV10-3, with D tentatively TRBD2 (6 bases). The CDR3 is 18 amino acids. Germline V lookup: CDR1 ENHRY, CDR2 SYGVKD. Trimming stripped 2 bases from V and 0 bases from J, with 20 bases between. The CDR3: CAISENGWGAGSSYEQYF. CDR3 in DNA: TGTGCCATCAGTGAGAATGGGTGGGGCGCGGGGAGCTCCTACGAGCAGTACTTC.

The gene calls are TRBV19 and TRBJ2-1, with D perhaps matching TRBD1 or TRBD2 (5 bases each). Looked up from germline, CDR1 is LNHDA and CDR2 is SQIVND (reference sequence). Trimming pared 6 bases from V and 7 bases from J, leaving 16 bases between. The CDR3 runs 14 residues. The DNA for the CDR3 is TGTGCCAGTAGGCCCGGGACGGCAAATAATGAGCAGTTCTTC. This sequence encodes CASRPGTANNEQFF.

Remarks on this clone: In the same sample, other DNA sequences code for this CDR3. V is TRBV19 and J is TRBJ2-2; D is undetermined. The CDR3 is made up of 13 amino acids. Deletions cut 3 bases from V and 6 bases from J, with 8 bases between. From germline, CDR1 is LNHDA and CDR2 SQIVND (reference sequence). The CDR3 loop reads CASSIVVPGELFF. Here the CDR3 DNA reads TGTGCCAGTAGTATTGTGGTCCCCGGGGAGCTGTTTTTT.

The chain is built from TRBV6-1 and TRBJ2-1, with D perhaps matching TRBD2 (5 bases). V lost 7 bases, J lost 5 bases, and 18 bases lay in between. This CDR3 comprises 15 residues. Per germline, CDR1 MNHNS and CDR2 SASEGT. The CDR3 DNA is TGTGCCAGCAACCCCGCCCGGGATGCGGACAATGAGCAGTTCTTC. As protein: CASNPARDADNEQFF.

V gene TRBV15 combines with J gene TRBJ2-7; TRBD1 might be the D (5 bases). Trimming pared 1 base from V and 6 bases from J, leaving 16 bases between. The germline gives CDR1 LNHNV, CDR2 YYDKDF (reference sequence). The CDR3 is made up of 15 amino acids. The chain's CDR3 is CATSRVQGGVSEQYF. The DNA for the CDR3 is TGTGCCACCAGCAGAGTTCAGGGTGGTGTATCCGAGCAGTACTTC.

This clone was seen just once. This chain connects TRBV7-9 to TRBJ2-1, with D possibly TRBD1 on 6 matching bases. From germline, CDR1 is SEHNR and CDR2 FQNEAQ (reference sequence). The V end lost 2 bases, the J end lost 5 bases, and 16 bases lay between the germline ends. The CDR3 runs to 16 residues. The CDR3 bases are TGTGCCAGCAGCTTAAGGTTGTGGACAGAGAACAATGAGCAGTTCTTC. Encoded protein: CASSLRLWTENNEQFF.

This chain uses TRBV18 with TRBJ2-1; D is unclear. Trimming left V 1 base short and J 6 bases short, with 10 bases between. The germline gives CDR1 KGHSH, CDR2 LQKENI. The CDR3 has 14 residues. The chain's CDR3 is CASSPQKVSNEQFF. The CDR3 bases are TGTGCCAGCTCACCACAAAAAGTGAGCAATGAGCAGTTCTTC.

This sequence joins TRBV10-1 and TRBJ2-7; 16 nucleotides line up with TRBD2. V dropped 8 bases and J dropped 4; count of bases not matched to a gene: 11. Germline loops: CDR1 WNHNN, CDR2 SYGVQD (reference sequence). The CDR3 totals 17 residues. The CDR3 sequence: CASPGTSGRAKGYEQYF. For the CDR3, the DNA is TGCGCCAGCCCCGGGACTAGCGGGAGGGCCAAGGGTTACGAGCAGTACTTC.

The V gene is TRBV29-1, the J gene TRBJ1-1; D uncertain. Germline CDR1 SQVTM, CDR2 ANQGSEA. CDR3 size: 13 residues. With 0 bases removed from V and 1 base from J, the gap between germline ends came to 6 bases. The DNA for the CDR3 is TGCAGCGTTGAAGAAGACAAGAACACTGAAGCTTTCTTT. Translated: CSVEEDKNTEAFF.

The chain joins TRBV28 to TRBJ1-2; D perhaps matches TRBD1 (5 bases). Trimming cost V 3 bases and J 3 bases, with 17 bases left between them. The CDR3 contains 16 residues. Germline V gives CDR1 MDHEN, CDR2 SYDVKM. The CDR3 region has the DNA TGTGCCAGCAGTTTCTGGGTGACACGGGGGGACTATGGCTACACCTTC. It specifies CASSFWVTRGDYGYTF.

The chain combines TRBV19 with TRBJ2-1; 7 bases line up with TRBD2. The junction had 10 bases not matched to a gene; V was cut back by 5 bases and J by 9 bases. CDR1 LNHDA and CDR2 SQIVND come from the germline V gene (reference sequence). The CDR3 is 14 residues long. CDR3 DNA: TGTGCCAGTAGTCCTCGACTTACGGGGGGTGAGCAGTTCTTC. This codes for CASSPRLTGGEQFF.

The chain employs TRBV4-2 and TRBJ2-7; tentatively, D is TRBD2 (6 bases). The CDR3 contains 16 residues. The V end lost 4 bases, the J end lost 0 bases, and 16 bases lay between the germline ends. The germline CDR1 and CDR2 sequences are LGHNA and YNFKEQ. CDR3 residues: CASSRPGLETSYEQYF. As DNA, the CDR3 is TGTGCCAGCAGCCGACCGGGACTCGAAACCTCCTACGAGCAGTACTTC.

The chain is built from TRBV7-3 and TRBJ1-1; 11 nucleotides agree with TRBD1. In germline, CDR1 is SGHTA, CDR2 FQGTGA. With 4 bases clipped from V and 4 bases from J, the junction kept 8 bases outside the gene matches. The CDR3 has 16 amino acids. The CDR3 nucleotides read TGTGCCAGCAGCTCCGGGACAGGGGGACAAGGCACTGAAGCTTTCTTT. Translating it yields CASSSGTGGQGTEAFF.

The chain couples TRBV9 to TRBJ2-3, with 10 bases identical to TRBD2. The germline V gene has CDR1 SGDLS and CDR2 YYNGEE. Trimming removed 3 bases from V and 2 bases from J; junction bases left unmatched: 3. The CDR3 is 15 residues long. The CDR3 spells CASSELAGTTDTQYF. CDR3 nucleotide sequence: TGTGCCAGCAGCGAACTAGCGGGGACCACAGATACGCAGTATTTT.

On this clone itself: Other nucleotide sequences in the sample specify the same CDR3. V is TRBV5-1 and J is TRBJ2-7; D perhaps matches TRBD1 (5 bases). The CDR3 contains 13 residues. Germline-derived CDR1 and CDR2 are SGHRS and YFSETQ. V lost 0 bases and J 2 bases, leaving 6 bases between the germline ends. Here the CDR3 DNA reads TGCGCCAGCAGCTTGGCCAGGGCCTACGAGCAGTACTTC. This codes for CASSLARAYEQYF.

V and J are TRBV28 and TRBJ2-7, with TRBD2 matching 9 bases. Germline CDR1 and CDR2: MDHEN and SYDVKM. The CDR3 runs 20 residues. The V segment lost 6 bases and the J segment 2 bases; nucleotides outside the gene matches: 23. The CDR3 spells CASSSPRGGPGMVGPYEQYF. CDR3 coding DNA: TGTGCCAGCAGCTCACCGCGGGGGGGGCCGGGTATGGTAGGACCCTACGAGCAGTACTTC. The full variable domain, in which reference TRBV28 and TRBJ2-7 provide the parts outside the CDR3, is DVKVTQSSRYLVKRTGEKVFLECVQDMDHENMFWYRQDPGLGLRLIYFSYDVKMKEKGDIPEGYSVSREKKERFSLILESASTNQTSMYLCASSSPRGGPGMVGPYEQYFGPGTRLTVT.

To note about this clone: The identical CDR3 is also encoded by other nucleotide sequences in the sample. The chain combines TRBV5-4 with TRBJ2-1, with 10 bases fitting TRBD2. Germline V gene data show CDR1 as SGHNT and CDR2 as YYREEE (reference sequence). The CDR3 runs to 15 residues. Trimming removed 2 bases from V and 6 bases from J; junction bases left unmatched: 5. The CDR3 protein is CASSFRLAGANEQFF. The CDR3 nucleotides are TGTGCCAGCAGCTTCCGCCTAGCGGGAGCCAATGAGCAGTTCTTC.

This rearrangement joins TRBV29-1 to TRBJ1-5; D remains unclear. The germline V and J ends were trimmed by 5 bases and 4 bases, with 12 bases remaining between them. This CDR3 region has 13 residues. From germline, CDR1 is SQVTM and CDR2 ANQGSEA. The CDR3 here is CSVLEAQNQPQHF. CDR3 DNA: TGCAGCGTTTTAGAGGCGCAGAATCAGCCCCAGCATTTT.

V is TRBV18 and J is TRBJ1-2; D not resolved. Looked up from germline, CDR1 is KGHSH and CDR2 is LQKENI. This CDR3 has 14 residues. Trimming removed 3 bases from V and 8 bases from J, with 16 bases in between. In DNA form, the CDR3 reads TGTGCCAGCTCACCTCCAGGCAGCTCTCGGGGCTACACCTTC. Protein: CASSPPGSSRGYTF.

As for this clone: At the DNA level, this CDR3 is encoded by other sequences in the same sample as well. The chain has TRBV9 and TRBJ1-1; D is unclear. CDR1 SGDLS and CDR2 YYNGEE come from the germline V gene. V was trimmed by 3 bases and J by 0 bases, leaving 6 bases between them. The length of the CDR3 is 13 residues. The DNA for the CDR3 is TGTGCCAGCAGCGCCGGGGTGAACACTGAAGCTTTCTTT. Its protein is CASSAGVNTEAFF.

Details on this clone: The identical CDR3 is also encoded by other nucleotide sequences in the sample. The J gene is TRBJ2-7, the V gene TRBV6-5; D is unclear. Trimming took 3 bases from V and 0 from J, leaving 9 bases between them. CDR1 is MNHEY, CDR2 SVGAGI, per germline. The CDR3 loop spans 14 amino acids. The CDR3 is CASSYTRLSYEQYF. The CDR3 DNA follows: TGTGCCAGCAGTTATACGCGGCTCTCCTACGAGCAGTACTTC.

The chain combines TRBV9 with TRBJ2-1, with D possibly TRBD2 on 5 matching bases. Germline V gene sequence: CDR1 SGDLS, CDR2 YYNGEE. The CDR3 length is 15 residues. V was cut by 0 bases and J by 7 bases, with 14 bases left in between. The CDR3 nucleotides read TGTGCCAGCAGCGTAGATTCTGGGAGTGGGAATGAGCAGTTCTTC. Protein sequence: CASSVDSGSGNEQFF.

The chain links TRBV28 to TRBJ2-7; TRBD1 matches at 7 bases. Germline trimming cut 5 bases from V and 1 base from J; bases unmatched to any gene: 8. CDR1 is MDHEN and CDR2 is SYDVKM in the germline V gene. The CDR3 runs 15 residues. The chain's CDR3 is CASSVPGQQSYEQYF. Written as DNA, the CDR3 is TGTGCCAGCAGTGTCCCGGGACAGCAATCCTACGAGCAGTACTTC.

The chain joins TRBV5-1 to TRBJ1-5; D may be TRBD1 (5 bases). The CDR3 spans 16 residues. Trimming removed 0 bases at V and 2 bases at J, with 12 bases between. Germline CDR1 and CDR2: SGHRS and YFSETQ. CDR3 DNA: TGCGCCAGCAGCTTGGGGTACACCAGGGGCAATCAGCCCCAGCATTTT. Protein: CASSLGYTRGNQPQHF.